One and the same sample provided the 3 T cell receptor beta chains below, sequenced in a study of immune cell composition in non-small cell lung cancer. Normal lung was taken at the farthest possible site, at least 3 cm from tumour. Sequenced by immunoSEQ multiplex PCR; TCRdb stores in-frame clones only, minus some. The sample records approximately 8,600 clones, around two thirds being singletons. The sequencing sample was made of non-adjacent lung tissue. Receptor source: a human donor with non-small cell lung cancer.

This clone came up a few times. The chain recombines TRBV5-1 with TRBJ1-1; D is perhaps TRBD1 (5 bases). Trimming pared 1 base from V and 4 bases from J, leaving 11 bases between. From germline, CDR1 is SGHRS and CDR2 YFSETQ. The CDR3 is 14 amino acids. The CDR3 loop is CASSLQGWSTEAFF. The DNA of the CDR3 is TGCGCCAGCAGCTTGCAGGGATGGAGCACTGAAGCTTTCTTT.

This clone turned up a few times. The chain links TRBV6-6 to TRBJ1-2, with 8 bases fitting TRBD1. With V trimmed by 0 bases and J by 3 bases, 3 bases remained unmatched. The CDR3 runs 15 residues. Germline V gene sequence: CDR1 MNHNY, CDR2 SVGAGI (reference sequence). Here the CDR3 DNA reads TGTGCCAGCAGTTACTCCCCAGGGGGCGACTATGGCTACACCTTC. Translation: CASSYSPGGDYGYTF.

The V gene is TRBV11-1, the J gene TRBJ2-7, with D hard to call. CDR1 is SGHAT and CDR2 is FQDESV in the germline V gene (reference sequence). Trimming took off 1 base at V and 7 bases at J, with 11 bases between the two ends. This CDR3 is built from 13 residues. The CDR3: CASSLGGLREQYF. CDR3 bases: TGTGCCAGCAGCTTAGGCGGTCTGAGGGAGCAGTACTTC. Full variable domain (missing parts from reference TRBV11-1 and TRBJ2-7): EAEVAQSPRYKITEKSQAVAFWCDPISGHATLYWYRQILGQGPELLVQFQDESVVDDSQLPKDRFSAERLKGVDSTLKIQPAELGDSAMYLCASSLGGLREQYFGPGTRLTVT.